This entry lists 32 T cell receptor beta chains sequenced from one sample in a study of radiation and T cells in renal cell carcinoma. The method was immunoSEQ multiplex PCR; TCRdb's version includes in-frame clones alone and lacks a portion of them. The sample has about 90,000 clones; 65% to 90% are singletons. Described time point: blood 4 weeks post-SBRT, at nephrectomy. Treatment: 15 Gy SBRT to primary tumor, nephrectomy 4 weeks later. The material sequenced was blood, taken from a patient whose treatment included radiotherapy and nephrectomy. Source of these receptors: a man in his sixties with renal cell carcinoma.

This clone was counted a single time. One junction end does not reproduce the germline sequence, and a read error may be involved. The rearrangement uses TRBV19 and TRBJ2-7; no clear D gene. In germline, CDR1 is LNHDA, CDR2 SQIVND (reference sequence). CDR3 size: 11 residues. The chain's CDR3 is CATCNLNLCNF. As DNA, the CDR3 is TGTGCCACCTGTAATCTAAACCTCTGCAACTTC. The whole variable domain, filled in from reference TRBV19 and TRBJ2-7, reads DGGITQSPKYLFRKEGQNVTLSCEQNLNHDAMYWYRQDPGQGLRLIYYSQIVNDFQKGDIAEGYSVSREKKESFPLTVTSAQKNPTAFYLCATCNLNLCNFGPGTRLTVT.

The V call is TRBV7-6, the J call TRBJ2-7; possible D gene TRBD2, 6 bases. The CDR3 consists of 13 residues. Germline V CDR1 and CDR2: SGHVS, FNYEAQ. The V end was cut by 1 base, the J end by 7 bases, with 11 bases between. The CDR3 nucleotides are TGTGCCAGCAGCTTAGACCGTCGGGAGGAGCAGTACTTC. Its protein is CASSLDRREEQYF. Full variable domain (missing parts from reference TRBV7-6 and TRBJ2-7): GAGVSQSPRYKVTKRGQDVALRCDPISGHVSLYWYRQALGQGPEFLTYFNYEAQQDKSGLPNDRFSAERPEGSISTLTIQRTEQRDSAMYRCASSLDRREEQYFGPGTRLTVT.

The CDR3 sequence is CASSPVTGEYGYTF. As DNA, the CDR3 is TGTGCCAGCTCACCAGTGACAGGGGAGTATGGCTACACCTTC. The rearrangement joins TRBV18 to TRBJ1-2; TRBD1 matches at 8 bases. After removal of 2 bases from V and 5 bases from J, the junction contained 4 bases not matched to a gene. There are 14 residues in the CDR3. Germline V gives CDR1 KGHSH, CDR2 LQKENI.

The chain's CDR3 is CASSLEWATNEKLFF. The CDR3 bases are TGTGCCAGCAGCTTAGAGTGGGCAACTAATGAAAAACTGTTTTTT. V is TRBV7-2 and J is TRBJ1-4; no clear D gene. The V end lost 1 base, the J end lost 0 bases, and 6 bases lay between the germline ends. Germline lookup yields CDR1 SGHTA and CDR2 FQGNSA. The CDR3 has 15 residues.

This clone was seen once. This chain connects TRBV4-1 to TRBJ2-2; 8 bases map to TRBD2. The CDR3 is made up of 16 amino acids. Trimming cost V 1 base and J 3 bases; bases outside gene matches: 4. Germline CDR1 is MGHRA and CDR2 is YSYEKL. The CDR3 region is CASSQGLAGYTGELFF. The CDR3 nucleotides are TGCGCCAGCAGCCAAGGGCTAGCGGGTTACACCGGGGAGCTGTTTTTT.

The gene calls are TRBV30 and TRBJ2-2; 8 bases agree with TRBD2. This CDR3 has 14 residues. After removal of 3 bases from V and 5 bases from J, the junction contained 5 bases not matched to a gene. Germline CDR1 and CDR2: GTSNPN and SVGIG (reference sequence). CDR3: CAWRVAGNTGELFF. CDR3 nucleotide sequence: TGTGCCTGGAGAGTAGCGGGAAATACCGGGGAGCTGTTTTTT.

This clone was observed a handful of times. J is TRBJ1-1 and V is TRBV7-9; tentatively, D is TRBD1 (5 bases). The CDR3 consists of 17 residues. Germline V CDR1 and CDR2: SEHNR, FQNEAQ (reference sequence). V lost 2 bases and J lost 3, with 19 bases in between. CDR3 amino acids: CASSLYGLEGSHTEAFF. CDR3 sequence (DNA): TGTGCCAGCAGCTTATACGGGCTGGAGGGGTCGCACACTGAAGCTTTCTTT.

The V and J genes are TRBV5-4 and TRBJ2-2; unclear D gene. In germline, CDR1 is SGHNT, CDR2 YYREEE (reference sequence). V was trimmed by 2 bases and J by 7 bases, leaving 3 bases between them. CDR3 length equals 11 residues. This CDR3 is CASSFVGELFF. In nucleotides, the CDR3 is TGTGCCAGCAGCTTCGTCGGGGAGCTGTTTTTT.

The CDR3 DNA sequence: TGTGCCAGCAGTGCAGCGGGACAGGGAGGCAATCAGCCCCAGCATTTT. Its protein is CASSAAGQGGNQPQHF. The chain carries TRBV25-1 and TRBJ1-5; 9 nucleotides agree with TRBD1. The CDR3 consists of 16 residues. V dropped 4 bases and J dropped 2; count of bases not matched to a gene: 6. Germline lookup yields CDR1 MGHDK and CDR2 SYGVNS.

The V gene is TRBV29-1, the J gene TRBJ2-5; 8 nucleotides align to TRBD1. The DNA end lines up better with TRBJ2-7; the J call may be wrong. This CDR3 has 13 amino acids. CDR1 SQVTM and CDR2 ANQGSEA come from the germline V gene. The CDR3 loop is CSVEVNRGNEQYF. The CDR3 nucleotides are TGCAGCGTTGAAGTGAACAGGGGGAACGAGCAGTACTTC.

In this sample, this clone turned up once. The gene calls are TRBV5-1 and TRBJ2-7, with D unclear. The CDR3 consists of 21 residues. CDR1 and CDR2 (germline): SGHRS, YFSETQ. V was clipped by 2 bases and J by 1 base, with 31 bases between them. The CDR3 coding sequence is TGCGCCAGCAGCTTATTTTCTAGGTTAGGCCGCAACCCGTCCCATTCCTACGAGCAGTACTTC. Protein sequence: CASSLFSRLGRNPSHSYEQYF. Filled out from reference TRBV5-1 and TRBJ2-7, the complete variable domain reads KAGVTQTPRYLIKTRGQQVTLSCSPISGHRSVSWYQQTPGQGLQFLFEYFSETQRNKGNFPGRFSGRQFSNSRSEMNVSTLELGDSALYLCASSLFSRLGRNPSHSYEQYFGPGTRLTVT.

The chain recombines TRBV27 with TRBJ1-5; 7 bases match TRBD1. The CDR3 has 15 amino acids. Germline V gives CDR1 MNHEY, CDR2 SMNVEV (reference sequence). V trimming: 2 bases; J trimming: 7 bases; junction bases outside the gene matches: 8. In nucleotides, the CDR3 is TGTGCCAGCAGTTTACAAGGACAGGCAAACCAGCCCCAGCATTTT. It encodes CASSLQGQANQPQHF.

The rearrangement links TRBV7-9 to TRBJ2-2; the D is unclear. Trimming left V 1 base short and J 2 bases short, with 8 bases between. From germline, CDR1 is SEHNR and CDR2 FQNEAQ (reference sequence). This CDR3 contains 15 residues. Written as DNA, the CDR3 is TGTGCCAGCAGCTTAGTGTGGGCAAACACCGGGGAGCTGTTTTTT. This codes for CASSLVWANTGELFF. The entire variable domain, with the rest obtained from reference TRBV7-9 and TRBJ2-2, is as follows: DTGVSQNPRHKITKRGQNVTFRCDPISEHNRLYWYRQTLGQGPEFLTYFQNEAQLEKSRLLSDRFSAERPKGSFSTLEIQRTEQGDSAMYLCASSLVWANTGELFFGEGSRLTVL.

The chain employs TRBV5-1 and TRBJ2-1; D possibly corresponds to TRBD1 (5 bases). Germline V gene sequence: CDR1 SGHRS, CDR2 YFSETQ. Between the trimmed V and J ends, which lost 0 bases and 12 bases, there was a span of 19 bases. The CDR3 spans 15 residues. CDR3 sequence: CASSLAGQNNEGQFF. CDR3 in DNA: TGCGCCAGCAGCTTGGCCGGACAAAACAATGAAGGGCAGTTCTTC.

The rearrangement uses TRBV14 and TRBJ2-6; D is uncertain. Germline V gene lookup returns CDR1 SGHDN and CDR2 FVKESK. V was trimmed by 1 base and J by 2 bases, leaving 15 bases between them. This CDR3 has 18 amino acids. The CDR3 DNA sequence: TGTGCCAGCAGCCAAGTCGATCTCGGCCTCGCTGGGGCCAACGTCCTGACTTTC. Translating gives CASSQVDLGLAGANVLTF.

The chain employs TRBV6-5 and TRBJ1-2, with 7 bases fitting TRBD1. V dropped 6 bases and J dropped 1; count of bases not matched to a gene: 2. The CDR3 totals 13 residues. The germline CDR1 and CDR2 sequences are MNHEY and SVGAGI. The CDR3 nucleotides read TGTGCCAGCAGCCGGGACAGTAACTATGGCTACACCTTC. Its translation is CASSRDSNYGYTF.

Here the CDR3 reads CASSKGIGQPQHF. The DNA for the CDR3 is TGTGCCAGTAGTAAGGGGATCGGCCAGCCCCAGCATTTT. V gene TRBV19 combines with J gene TRBJ1-5; D is perhaps TRBD1 (5 bases). The CDR3 is 13 amino acids. Trimming left V 4 bases short and J 7 bases short, with 11 bases between. Germline CDR1 LNHDA, CDR2 SQIVND (reference sequence).

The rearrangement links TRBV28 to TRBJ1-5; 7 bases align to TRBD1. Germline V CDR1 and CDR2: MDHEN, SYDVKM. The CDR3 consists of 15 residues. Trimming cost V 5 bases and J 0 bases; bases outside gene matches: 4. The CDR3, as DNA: TGTGCCAGCAGTCCCGCAGGGGGTAGCAATCAGCCCCAGCATTTT. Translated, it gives CASSPAGGSNQPQHF.

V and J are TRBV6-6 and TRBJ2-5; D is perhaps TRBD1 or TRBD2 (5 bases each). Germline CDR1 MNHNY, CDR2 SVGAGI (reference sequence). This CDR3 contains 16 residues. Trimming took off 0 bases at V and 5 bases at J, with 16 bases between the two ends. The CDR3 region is CASSYSRSPWGETQYF. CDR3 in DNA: TGTGCCAGCAGTTACTCCAGATCTCCCTGGGGGGAGACCCAGTACTTC.

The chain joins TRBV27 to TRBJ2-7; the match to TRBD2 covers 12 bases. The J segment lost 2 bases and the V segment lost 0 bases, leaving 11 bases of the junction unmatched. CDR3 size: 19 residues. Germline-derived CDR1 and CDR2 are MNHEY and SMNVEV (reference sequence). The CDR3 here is CASSLSGQGSSGRAYEQYF. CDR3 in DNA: TGTGCCAGCAGTTTATCGGGACAGGGGTCTAGCGGGAGGGCCTACGAGCAGTACTTC.

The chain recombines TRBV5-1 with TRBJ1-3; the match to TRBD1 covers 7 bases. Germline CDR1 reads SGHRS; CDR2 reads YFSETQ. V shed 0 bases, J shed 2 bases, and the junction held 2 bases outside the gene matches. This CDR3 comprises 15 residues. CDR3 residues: CASSLDGTAGNTIYF. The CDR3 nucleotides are TGCGCCAGCAGCTTGGACGGGACAGCTGGAAACACCATATATTTT.

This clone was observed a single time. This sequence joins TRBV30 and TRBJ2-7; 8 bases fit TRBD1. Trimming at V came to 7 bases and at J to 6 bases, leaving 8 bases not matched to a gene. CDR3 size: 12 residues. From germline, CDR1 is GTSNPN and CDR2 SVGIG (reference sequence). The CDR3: CASRTGGGEQYF. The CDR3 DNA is TGTGCCTCCCGAACAGGGGGTGGCGAGCAGTACTTC.

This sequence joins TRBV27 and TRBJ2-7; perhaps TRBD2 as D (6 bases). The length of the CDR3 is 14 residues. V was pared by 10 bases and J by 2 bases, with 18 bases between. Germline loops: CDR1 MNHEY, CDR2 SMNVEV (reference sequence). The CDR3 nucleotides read TGTGCCATCCGAGCTACCGGGGGAACCTACGAGCAGTACTTC. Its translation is CAIRATGGTYEQYF.

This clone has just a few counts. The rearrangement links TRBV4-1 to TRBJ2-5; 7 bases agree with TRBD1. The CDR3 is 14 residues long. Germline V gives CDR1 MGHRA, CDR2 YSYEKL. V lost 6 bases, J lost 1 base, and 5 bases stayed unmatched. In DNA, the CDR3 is TGCGCCAGCAGGCAGACAGGGCTCCAAGAGACCCAGTACTTC. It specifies CASRQTGLQETQYF.

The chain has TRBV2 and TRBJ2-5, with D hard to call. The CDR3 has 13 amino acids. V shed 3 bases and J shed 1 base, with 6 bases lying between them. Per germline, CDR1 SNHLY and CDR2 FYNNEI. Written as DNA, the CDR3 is TGTGCCAGCAGTGACTGGTTCCAAGAGACCCAGTACTTC. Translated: CASSDWFQETQYF.

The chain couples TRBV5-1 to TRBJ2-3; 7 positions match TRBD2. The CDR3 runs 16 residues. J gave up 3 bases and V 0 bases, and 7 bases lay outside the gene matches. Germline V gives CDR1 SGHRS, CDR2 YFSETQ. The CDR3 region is CASSLDGGSGTDTQYF. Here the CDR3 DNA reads TGCGCCAGCAGCTTGGACGGCGGGAGCGGAACAGATACGCAGTATTTT.

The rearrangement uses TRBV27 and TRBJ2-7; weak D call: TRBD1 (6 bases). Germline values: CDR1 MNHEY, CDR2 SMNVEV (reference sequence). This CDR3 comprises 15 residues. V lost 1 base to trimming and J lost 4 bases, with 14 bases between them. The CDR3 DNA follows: TGTGCCAGCAGTTTATTTCACGAAGGGGGTTACGAGCAGTACTTC. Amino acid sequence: CASSLFHEGGYEQYF.

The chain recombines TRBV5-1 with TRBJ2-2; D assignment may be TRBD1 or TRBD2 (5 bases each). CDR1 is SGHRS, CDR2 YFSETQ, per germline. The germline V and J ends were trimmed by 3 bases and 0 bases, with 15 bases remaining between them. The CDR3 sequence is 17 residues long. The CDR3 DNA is TGCGCCAGCAGCTCCTTTGTTCTGGGGGCGAACACCGGGGAGCTGTTTTTT. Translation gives CASSSFVLGANTGELFF.

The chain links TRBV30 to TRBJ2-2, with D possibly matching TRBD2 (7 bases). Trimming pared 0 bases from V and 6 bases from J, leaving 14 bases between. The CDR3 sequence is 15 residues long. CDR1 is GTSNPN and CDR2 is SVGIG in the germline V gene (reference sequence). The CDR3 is CAWSVRAGGPGELFF. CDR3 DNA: TGTGCCTGGAGTGTACGAGCCGGGGGGCCCGGGGAGCTGTTTTTT.

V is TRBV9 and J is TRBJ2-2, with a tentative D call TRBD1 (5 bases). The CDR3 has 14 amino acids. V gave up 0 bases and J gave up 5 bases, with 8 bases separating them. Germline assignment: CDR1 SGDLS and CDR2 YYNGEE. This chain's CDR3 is CASSVEGMTGELFF. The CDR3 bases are TGTGCCAGCAGCGTAGAGGGGATGACCGGGGAGCTGTTTTTT.

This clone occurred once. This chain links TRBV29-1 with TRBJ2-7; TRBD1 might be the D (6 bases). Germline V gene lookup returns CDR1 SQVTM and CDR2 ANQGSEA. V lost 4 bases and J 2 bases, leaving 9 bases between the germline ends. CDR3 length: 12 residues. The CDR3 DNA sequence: TGCAGCGTTGGGGACACGGCCTACGAGCAGTACTTC. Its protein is CSVGDTAYEQYF.

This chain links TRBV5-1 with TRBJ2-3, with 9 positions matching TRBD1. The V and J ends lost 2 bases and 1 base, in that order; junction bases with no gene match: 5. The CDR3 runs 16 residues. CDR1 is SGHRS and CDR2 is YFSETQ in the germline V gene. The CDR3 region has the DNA TGCGCCAGCAGCTTACAGGGGGCCTACCGCACAGATACGCAGTATTTT. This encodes CASSLQGAYRTDTQYF.